This T cell receptor (beta chain) emerged from a study of regulatory T cells in long-lasting Graves disease. Study-wide results and limits: Patients with persistent disease showed a bias toward TRBV28, TRBJ1-2 and TRBJ2-5.

This clonotype turned up a few times. Antigen unknown. Time point meaning: newly diagnosed GD, antithyroid drugs for less than 3 months. The TCR library was made from RNA extracted from PBMCs. Arm-PCR with iRepertoire HTBI primers amplified the CDR3 regions for these TCR beta libraries. One entry per CDR3 protein results from TCRdb running MiXCR on the multiplex PCR reads. The sample lists more than 450,000 distinct CDR3 sequences; 12% were seen once. The CDR3 contains 13 residues. Germline V gene sequence: CDR1 SGHDN, CDR2 FVKESK. Trimming shortened V by 4 bases and J by 7 bases, and 13 bases separated the two germline ends. The data were also submitted as part of a second study, on T cells in Graves' hyperthyroidism and ophthalmopathy. That source reports: The HTBI set primed first-round TCR CDR3 RT-PCR.

The rearrangement links TRBV14 to TRBJ1-1; weak D call: TRBD1 (5 bases). Source: peripheral blood mononuclear cells (PBMCs), taken at new diagnosis, from a patient treated with antithyroid drugs. The TCR sequence derives from a woman in her twenties or thirties with Graves disease. CDR3 nucleotide sequence: TGTGCCAGCAGCCTCCAACCGGGACTTGAAGCTTTCTTT. Protein: CASSLQPGLEAFF.